The 18 T cell receptor beta chains reported below all come from one sample, sequenced in a study of human thymus T cells. Thymic samples were excised during corrective heart operations. Clones were read by immunoSEQ multiplex PCR, and TCRdb kept only the in-frame ones, dropping some. The table includes under 95,000 clones, roughly 95% detected once. Source material: thymus tissue. The source is a girl under two years old with a congenital heart defect but otherwise immunologically healthy.

The gene calls are TRBV19 and TRBJ1-1, with TRBD1 identical over 9 bases. This CDR3 region has 14 residues. CDR1 is LNHDA and CDR2 is SQIVND in the germline V gene (reference sequence). J lost 5 bases, V lost 4 bases, and 5 bases had no gene match. CDR3 in amino acids: CASSTGTGRTEAFF. CDR3 sequence (DNA): TGTGCCAGTAGTACGGGGACAGGGAGGACTGAAGCTTTCTTT.

The chain has TRBV7-8 and TRBJ2-1; perhaps D is TRBD1 or TRBD2 (12 bases each). The CDR3 sequence is 19 residues long. Looked up from germline, CDR1 is SGHVS and CDR2 is FQNEAQ. V shed 4 bases and J shed 6 bases, with 28 bases lying between them. In DNA, the CDR3 is TGTGCCAGCAGCTCGGGACAGGGGGCTAGCGGGAGGGTCATCAATGAGCAGTTCTTC. Translating gives CASSSGQGASGRVINEQFF. The full variable domain, with the rest looked up from reference TRBV7-8 and TRBJ2-1, is GAGVSQSPRYKVAKRGQDVALRCDPISGHVSLFWYQQALGQGPEFLTYFQNEAQLDKSGLPSDRFFAERPEGSVSTLKIQRTQQEDSAVYLCASSSGQGASGRVINEQFFGPGTRLTVL.

The chain recombines TRBV5-6 with TRBJ2-3, with unresolved D. V was clipped by 4 bases and J by 3 bases, with 18 bases between them. Germline CDR1 is SGHDT and CDR2 is YYEEEE. The CDR3 consists of 16 residues. The CDR3 coding sequence is TGTGCCAGCAGCCGTCCCCTCCCGGACGGGACAGATACGCAGTATTTT. It specifies CASSRPLPDGTDTQYF.

V is TRBV14 and J is TRBJ2-6, with D maybe TRBD1 (6 bases). Looked up from germline, CDR1 is SGHDN and CDR2 is FVKESK. V shed 4 bases and J shed 0 bases, with 16 bases lying between them. This CDR3 contains 18 residues. CDR3 nucleotides: TGTGCCAGCAGCCCTGGGGCACAGGGAGTCTCTGGGGCCAACGTCCTGACTTTC. Residues: CASSPGAQGVSGANVLTF.

Only one count was recorded for this clone. The CDR3 DNA is TGCAGTCCCGGGAGATCCTACGAGCAGTACTTC. Translated, it gives CSPGRSYEQYF. The J gene is TRBJ2-7, the V gene TRBV20-1; a possible D gene is TRBD2 (6 bases). Germline CDR1 and CDR2: DFQATT and SNEGSKA (reference sequence). Trimming stripped 8 bases from V and 1 base from J, with 9 bases between. This CDR3 comprises 11 residues.

This rearrangement joins TRBV10-3 to TRBJ2-1; 8 bases align to TRBD2. V lost 2 bases to trimming and J lost 4 bases; unmatched junction nucleotides: 13. Looked up from germline, CDR1 is ENHRY and CDR2 is SYGVKD. This CDR3 has 18 amino acids. CDR3 residues: CAISEREGRRLPYNEQFF. The CDR3 DNA sequence: TGTGCCATCAGTGAGCGGGAGGGCCGGCGGCTTCCGTACAATGAGCAGTTCTTC.

The chain couples TRBV10-3 to TRBJ1-1, with 7 bases that match TRBD1. The CDR3 extends over 19 amino acids. V lost 11 bases and J lost 4; bases outside the gene matches: 28. CDR1 is ENHRY and CDR2 is SYGVKD in the germline V gene. The CDR3 sequence is CAVHPAPGEGQKGCTEAFF. CDR3 coding DNA: TGTGCCGTTCATCCCGCTCCCGGAGAGGGACAGAAGGGTTGCACTGAAGCTTTCTTT.

The V gene is TRBV4-3, the J gene TRBJ1-1, with D uncertain. This CDR3 spans 15 amino acids. Trimming removed 0 bases at V and 2 bases at J, with 10 bases between. Per the germline V gene, CDR1 is LGHNA and CDR2 is YSLEER. This CDR3 reads CASSQEKISNTEAFF. CDR3 in DNA: TGCGCCAGCAGCCAAGAAAAGATCAGTAACACTGAAGCTTTCTTT.

V gene TRBV4-3 combines with J gene TRBJ2-2; TRBD2 matches at 8 bases. Germline-derived CDR1 and CDR2 are LGHNA and YSLEER. The V gene end was trimmed by 0 bases and the J gene end by 4 bases; junction bases not matched to a gene: 19. This CDR3 has 21 amino acids. The CDR3 nucleotides are TGCGCCAGCAGCCAAGATCGGGGGACTAGACCCCTGGGAGTGACCACCGGGGAGCTGTTTTTT. It yields the protein CASSQDRGTRPLGVTTGELFF.

The CDR3 DNA reads as TGTGCCTCCAGGAGGGCTGACAACGTCCTGACTTTC. Translating gives CASRRADNVLTF. The V call is TRBV28, the J call TRBJ2-6; perhaps TRBD2 as D (6 bases). V was cut by 11 bases and J by 9 bases, with 14 bases left in between. The CDR3 is 12 amino acids. CDR1 MDHEN and CDR2 SYDVKM come from the germline V gene.

This clone came up once. The gene calls are TRBV11-3 and TRBJ2-5; tentatively, D is TRBD1 or TRBD2 (5 bases each). This CDR3 contains 15 residues. The germline gives CDR1 SGHNT, CDR2 YENEEA. Trimming removed 5 bases at V and 3 bases at J, with 16 bases between. The chain's CDR3 is CASSPARGAEETQYF. CDR3 nucleotide sequence: TGTGCCAGCAGCCCAGCAAGGGGAGCGGAAGAGACCCAGTACTTC.

The chain carries TRBV7-8 and TRBJ2-1; D gene ambiguous. V lost 5 bases and J lost 5, with 13 bases in between. From germline, CDR1 is SGHVS and CDR2 FQNEAQ. This CDR3 comprises 14 residues. In DNA, the CDR3 is TGTGCCAGCAGCCACGCAGGCACAGACAATGAGCAGTTCTTC. It encodes CASSHAGTDNEQFF.

The genes are TRBV27 and TRBJ1-1, with TRBD1 identical over 10 bases. Germline V lookup: CDR1 MNHEY, CDR2 SMNVEV (reference sequence). The CDR3 extends over 13 amino acids. The junction had 6 bases not matched to a gene; V was cut back by 9 bases and J by 5 bases. The CDR3 protein is CASAPGQGTEAFF. CDR3 bases: TGTGCCAGTGCTCCGGGACAGGGGACTGAAGCTTTCTTT.

The J gene is TRBJ2-7, the V gene TRBV28; a weak D match, TRBD1 (5 bases). This CDR3 region has 14 residues. CDR1 and CDR2 (germline): MDHEN, SYDVKM. V was shortened by 4 bases and J by 3 bases, with 13 bases between the two germline ends. The CDR3 sequence is CASSSNTQGYEQYF. Written as DNA, the CDR3 is TGTGCCAGCAGTTCGAACACTCAGGGCTACGAGCAGTACTTC.

The V and J genes are TRBV7-8 and TRBJ1-3; D uncertain. V was cut by 4 bases and J by 5 bases, with 12 bases left in between. The germline V gene has CDR1 SGHVS and CDR2 FQNEAQ. The CDR3 consists of 14 residues. The CDR3 DNA reads as TGTGCCAGCAGCTATTCATGGTATAGAAACACCATATATTTT. Its protein product is CASSYSWYRNTIYF.

The table lists this clone with a count of one. This rearrangement joins TRBV4-2 to TRBJ2-7; 7 bases line up with TRBD2. V was pared by 0 bases and J by 2 bases, with 25 bases of the junction left unmatched. The CDR3 is 22 amino acids. CDR1 is LGHNA and CDR2 is YNFKEQ in the germline V gene. CDR3 protein: CASSQERGSKGALPQAPYEQYF. The CDR3 DNA reads as TGTGCCAGCAGCCAAGAACGCGGGAGCAAAGGGGCCCTCCCCCAGGCCCCCTACGAGCAGTACTTC.

The J gene is TRBJ1-2, the V gene TRBV29-1, with D possibly TRBD1 on 5 matching bases. Trimming took 1 base from V and 10 from J, leaving 19 bases between them. Germline-derived CDR1 and CDR2 are SQVTM and ANQGSEA. CDR3 size: 14 residues. CDR3 loop: CSVEGGVAGRDYTF. CDR3 DNA sequence: TGCAGCGTTGAAGGAGGGGTGGCAGGGAGGGACTACACCTTC.

The chain recombines TRBV28 with TRBJ1-2; D is ambiguous. Germline values: CDR1 MDHEN, CDR2 SYDVKM. Between the trimmed V and J ends, which lost 5 bases and 3 bases, there was a span of 16 bases. The CDR3 length is 15 residues. CDR3 sequence reads: CASSGMGRGDYGYTF. The CDR3 DNA is TGTGCCAGCAGTGGAATGGGCCGGGGTGACTATGGCTACACCTTC.